Listed here are 13 T cell receptor beta chains from one sample, sequenced in a study of shared clonotypes between healthy human individuals. Sequencing was performed with immunoSEQ multiplex PCR; in TCRdb, only in-frame clones are kept and a portion is missing. This sample has under 1,900,000 clones; roughly 98.5% occur once, and the top ten carry 0.3% to 0.45%. Sequencing was performed on naive CD4+ T cells sorted from blood. Indicated subset: CD45RA+ positively selected. The receptor set was obtained from a man aged 25 to 40 in good health.

This chain uses TRBV7-9 with TRBJ2-2; 7 bases map to TRBD2. This CDR3 contains 15 residues. The V gene's germline CDR1 is SEHNR and CDR2 FQNEAQ (reference sequence). Trimming took 3 bases from V and 4 from J; bases not matched to a gene: 5. This CDR3 is CASSLKGGGTGELFF. The CDR3 region has the DNA TGTGCCAGCAGCTTGAAGGGCGGGGGCACCGGGGAGCTGTTTTTT.

CDR3 coding DNA: TGTGCCTGGAGGGTAATGAACACTGAAGCTTTCTTT. Amino acid sequence: CAWRVMNTEAFF. The chain recombines TRBV30 with TRBJ1-1; the D is unclear. CDR3 length: 12 residues. Germline values: CDR1 GTSNPN, CDR2 SVGIG (reference sequence). V was trimmed by 3 bases and J by 0 bases, leaving 5 bases between them.

The chain links TRBV29-1 to TRBJ2-2, with 9 bases identical to TRBD2. This CDR3 comprises 15 residues. Per the germline V gene, CDR1 is SQVTM and CDR2 is ANQGSEA. After removal of 5 bases from V and 6 bases from J, the junction contained 10 bases not matched to a gene. In nucleotides, the CDR3 is TGCAGCGTTCGTTTGCGGGAGGGCCCACCCGGGGAGCTGTTTTTT. Protein product: CSVRLREGPPGELFF.

J is TRBJ2-3 and V is TRBV9; D remains ambiguous. The germline V gene has CDR1 SGDLS and CDR2 YYNGEE. Trimming took 0 bases from V and 2 from J, leaving 10 bases between them. This CDR3 is built from 15 residues. The DNA of the CDR3 is TGTGCCAGCAGCGTAGTTGGGGTTCCCACAGATACGCAGTATTTT. It encodes CASSVVGVPTDTQYF.

This chain joins TRBV5-1 and TRBJ1-4; tentatively, D is TRBD1 (6 bases). The CDR3 covers 16 residues. Trimming took 0 bases from V and 4 from J, leaving 13 bases between them. CDR1 SGHRS and CDR2 YFSETQ come from the germline V gene. The CDR3 bases are TGCGCCAGCAGCTTGGCACGGGGGCCAGGTAATGAAAAACTGTTTTTT. This sequence encodes CASSLARGPGNEKLFF.

The genes are TRBV7-8 and TRBJ2-4, with TRBD2 matching 12 bases. The CDR3 loop spans 17 amino acids. CDR1 SGHVS and CDR2 FQNEAQ come from the germline V gene. Trimming took 2 bases from V and 4 from J; bases not matched to a gene: 6. CDR3 amino acids: CASSLTGTSGRKNIQYF. As DNA, the CDR3 is TGTGCCAGCAGCTTAACCGGGACTAGCGGGCGAAAAAACATTCAGTACTTC.

J is TRBJ1-1 and V is TRBV7-9; D possibly corresponds to TRBD1 (5 bases). The CDR3 totals 15 residues. V was cut by 8 bases and J by 0 bases, with 16 bases left in between. Looked up from germline, CDR1 is SEHNR and CDR2 is FQNEAQ (reference sequence). CDR3 DNA sequence: TGTGCCAGCGGATGGTTCGGACAACTGAACACTGAAGCTTTCTTT. It encodes CASGWFGQLNTEAFF.

This clone was recorded only once. The chain recombines TRBV9 with TRBJ2-1; D gene ambiguous. Germline values: CDR1 SGDLS, CDR2 YYNGEE. With 0 bases removed from V and 6 bases from J, the gap between germline ends came to 7 bases. This CDR3 is built from 13 residues. The CDR3 DNA reads as TGTGCCAGCAGCGTAGGCATTGCCAATGAGCAGTTCTTC. As protein: CASSVGIANEQFF.

The chain uses TRBV5-4 and TRBJ2-3; D remains unclear. CDR1 is SGHNT and CDR2 is YYREEE in the germline V gene (reference sequence). Trimming took off 2 bases at V and 0 bases at J, with 10 bases between the two ends. The CDR3 consists of 15 residues. The CDR3 DNA follows: TGTGCCAGCAGCTTTTCCGACACAAGCACAGATACGCAGTATTTT. Residues: CASSFSDTSTDTQYF.

Details on this clone: Different DNA sequences within this sample yield the same CDR3. This sequence joins TRBV19 and TRBJ2-3; D may be TRBD1 or TRBD2 (5 bases each). Germline V lookup: CDR1 LNHDA, CDR2 SQIVND (reference sequence). V lost 1 base, J lost 2 bases, and 10 bases lay in between. The CDR3 length is 15 residues. The CDR3 is CASSIGGSPTDTQYF. The CDR3 region has the DNA TGTGCCAGTAGTATAGGGGGGAGCCCCACAGATACGCAGTATTTT. Complete variable domain (other parts from reference TRBV19 and TRBJ2-3): DGGITQSPKYLFRKEGQNVTLSCEQNLNHDAMYWYRQDPGQGLRLIYYSQIVNDFQKGDIAEGYSVSREKKESFPLTVTSAQKNPTAFYLCASSIGGSPTDTQYFGPGTRLTVL.

On this clone itself: The sample carries other DNA sequences with the same CDR3. J is TRBJ1-1 and V is TRBV5-4, with D possibly being TRBD1 (5 bases). Trimming removed 1 base from V and 4 bases from J, with 8 bases in between. The germline V gene has CDR1 SGHNT and CDR2 YYREEE (reference sequence). The CDR3 runs 13 residues. CDR3 residues: CASSLQGRTEAFF. CDR3 coding DNA: TGTGCCAGCAGCTTGCAGGGCCGCACTGAAGCTTTCTTT.

The gene calls are TRBV11-2 and TRBJ2-7, with 11 bases aligning to TRBD2. Trimming cost V 7 bases and J 3 bases; bases outside gene matches: 5. Germline V lookup: CDR1 SGHAT, CDR2 FQNNGV. CDR3 size: 14 residues. CDR3 in DNA: TGTGCCAGCAAGAGGACTAGCGGGCTCTACGAGCAGTACTTC. Its protein is CASKRTSGLYEQYF. Using reference TRBV11-2 and TRBJ2-7 for the parts outside the CDR3, the full variable domain is EAGVAQSPRYKIIEKRQSVAFWCNPISGHATLYWYQQILGQGPKLLIQFQNNGVVDDSQLPKDRFSAERLKGVDSTLKIQPAKLEDSAVYLCASKRTSGLYEQYFGPGTRLTVT.

V gene TRBV5-1 combines with J gene TRBJ2-3; the D is unclear. Trimming left V 1 base short and J 0 bases short, with 9 bases between. In germline, CDR1 is SGHRS, CDR2 YFSETQ. CDR3 length: 15 residues. CDR3 amino acids: CASSLTQASTDTQYF. CDR3 nucleotides: TGCGCCAGCAGCTTGACCCAAGCTAGCACAGATACGCAGTATTTT.